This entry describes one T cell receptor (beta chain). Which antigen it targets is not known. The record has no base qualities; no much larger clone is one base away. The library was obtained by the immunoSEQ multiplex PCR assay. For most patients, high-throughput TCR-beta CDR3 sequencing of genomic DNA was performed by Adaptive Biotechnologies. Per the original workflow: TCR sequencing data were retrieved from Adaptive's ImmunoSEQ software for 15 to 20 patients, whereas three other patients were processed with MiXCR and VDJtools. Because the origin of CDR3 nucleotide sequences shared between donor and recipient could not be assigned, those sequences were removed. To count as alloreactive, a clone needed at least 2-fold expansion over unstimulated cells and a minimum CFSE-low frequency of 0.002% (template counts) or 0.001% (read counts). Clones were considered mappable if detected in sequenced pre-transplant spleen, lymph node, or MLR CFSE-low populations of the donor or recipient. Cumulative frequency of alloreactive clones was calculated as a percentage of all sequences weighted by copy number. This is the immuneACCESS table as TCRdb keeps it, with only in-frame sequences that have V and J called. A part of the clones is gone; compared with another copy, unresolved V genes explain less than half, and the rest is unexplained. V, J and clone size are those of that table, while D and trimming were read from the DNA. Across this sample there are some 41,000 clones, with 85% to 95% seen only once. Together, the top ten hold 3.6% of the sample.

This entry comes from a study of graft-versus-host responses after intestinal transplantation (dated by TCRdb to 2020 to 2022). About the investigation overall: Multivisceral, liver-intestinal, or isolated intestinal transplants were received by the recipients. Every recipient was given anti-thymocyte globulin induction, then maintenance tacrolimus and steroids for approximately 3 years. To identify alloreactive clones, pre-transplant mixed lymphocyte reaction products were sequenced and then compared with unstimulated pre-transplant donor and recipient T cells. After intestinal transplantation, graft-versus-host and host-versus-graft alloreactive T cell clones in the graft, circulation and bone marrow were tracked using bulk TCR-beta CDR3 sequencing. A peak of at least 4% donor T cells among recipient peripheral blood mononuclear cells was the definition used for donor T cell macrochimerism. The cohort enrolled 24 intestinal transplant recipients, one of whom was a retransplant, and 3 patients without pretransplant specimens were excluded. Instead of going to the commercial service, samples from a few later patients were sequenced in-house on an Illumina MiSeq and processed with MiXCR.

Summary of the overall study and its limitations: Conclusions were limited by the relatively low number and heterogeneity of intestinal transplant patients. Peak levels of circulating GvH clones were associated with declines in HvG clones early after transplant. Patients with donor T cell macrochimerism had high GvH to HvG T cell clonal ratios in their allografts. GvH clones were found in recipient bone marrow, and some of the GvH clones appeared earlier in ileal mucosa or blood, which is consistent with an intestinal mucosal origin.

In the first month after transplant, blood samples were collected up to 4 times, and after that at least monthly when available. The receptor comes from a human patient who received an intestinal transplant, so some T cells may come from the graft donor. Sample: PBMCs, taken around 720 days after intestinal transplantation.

The CDR3 protein: CSAPLGDTQYF. The DNA sequence is TGCAGTGCCCCACTAGGAGATACGCAGTATTTT. The chain joins TRBV20-1 to TRBJ2-3; perhaps TRBD2 is the D gene, with 5 bases matching. V lost 6 bases and J lost 5 bases; the stretch between them is 9 bases long. There are 11 amino acids in the CDR3, from cysteine to phenylalanine inclusive. Only CDR3 DNA remains: 33 bases, in frame from the first base. CDR1 and CDR2 were assigned from the germline V gene (reference sequence) as DFQATT and SNEGSKA.